Following are 13 T cell receptor beta chains from one sample sequenced in a study of shared clonotypes between healthy human individuals. Clones were sequenced by immunoSEQ multiplex PCR, and TCRdb holds only the in-frame ones, with some missing. The sample has roughly 1,500,000 clones, 95% to 99% seen once. The sequenced sample was naive CD4+ T cells sorted from blood. Subset described: CD45RA+ positively selected. All receptors derive from a man aged 25 to 40 in good health.

This rearrangement joins TRBV2 to TRBJ2-7; tentative D call: TRBD1 (5 bases). In germline, CDR1 is SNHLY, CDR2 FYNNEI. The CDR3 sequence is 14 residues long. Trimming cost V 2 bases and J 3 bases, with 11 bases left between them. DNA of the CDR3: TGTGCCAGCAGTGAACAAAGGGGTATCTACGAGCAGTACTTC. Amino acids: CASSEQRGIYEQYF.

This chain links TRBV11-3 with TRBJ2-5, with 8 bases aligning to TRBD2. The CDR3 spans 16 residues. V trimming: 3 bases; J trimming: 3 bases; junction bases outside the gene matches: 9. CDR1 and CDR2 from the germline V gene are SGHNT and YENEEA. In DNA form, the CDR3 reads TGTGCCAGCAGCTTGCGAGCGGGAGTAAACGAAGAGACCCAGTACTTC. Its translation: CASSLRAGVNEETQYF.

The genes are TRBV11-2 and TRBJ2-1; tentatively, D is TRBD2 (5 bases). Germline-derived CDR1 and CDR2 are SGHAT and FQNNGV. V lost 2 bases and J 11 bases, leaving 10 bases between the germline ends. The CDR3 spans 12 residues. CDR3 bases: TGTGCCAGCAGCTTACCTAGCCCCCAGCAGTTCTTC. This gives the protein CASSLPSPQQFF.

The chain is built from TRBV4-1 and TRBJ1-2; D may be TRBD1 (5 bases). Germline V gives CDR1 MGHRA, CDR2 YSYEKL. V lost 1 base, J lost 5 bases, and 14 bases lay in between. This CDR3 contains 15 residues. CDR3 loop: CASSQGDRTRYGYTF. CDR3 in DNA: TGCGCCAGCAGCCAAGGTGATCGGACACGGTATGGCTACACCTTC.

This chain joins TRBV6-6 and TRBJ2-1, with D uncertain. The V gene lost 5 bases and the J gene lost 1 base, with 6 bases spanning the gap. The CDR3 has 13 amino acids. CDR1 is MNHNY and CDR2 is SVGAGI in the germline V gene (reference sequence). CDR3 residues: CASSPHSYNEQFF. The CDR3 DNA is TGTGCCAGCAGTCCTCATTCCTACAATGAGCAGTTCTTC.

J is TRBJ1-1 and V is TRBV5-1; no clear D gene. Germline V CDR1 and CDR2: SGHRS, YFSETQ. Trimming removed 2 bases at V and 2 bases at J, with 10 bases between. This CDR3 contains 14 residues. The CDR3, as DNA: TGCGCCAGCAGCTTTAGTAGTGGAAACACTGAAGCTTTCTTT. Encoded protein: CASSFSSGNTEAFF.

The rearrangement links TRBV27 to TRBJ2-6, with 10 nucleotides matching TRBD1. Unmatched junction bases numbered 12, after V lost 5 bases and J lost 2 bases. Germline assignment: CDR1 MNHEY and CDR2 SMNVEV (reference sequence). The CDR3 covers 19 residues. Here the CDR3 reads CASSPRQGARSTGANVLTF. In DNA form, the CDR3 reads TGTGCCAGCAGTCCGCGACAGGGGGCGCGGTCAACTGGGGCCAACGTCCTGACTTTC.

This clone was observed once. Other DNA sequences in the sample encode the same CDR3. This chain's CDR3 is CASSLDSYSNQPQHF. The CDR3 DNA follows: TGTGCCAGCAGCTTGGACAGCTATAGCAATCAGCCCCAGCATTTT. The chain is built from TRBV5-5 and TRBJ1-5; D not resolved. This CDR3 contains 15 residues. Trimming removed 0 bases from V and 0 bases from J, with 7 bases in between. Germline lookup yields CDR1 SGHKS and CDR2 YYEKEE (reference sequence).

This clone was seen a single time. The V call is TRBV29-1, the J call TRBJ2-1; D not resolved. The CDR3 has 10 residues. The V gene lost 7 bases and the J gene lost 7 bases, with 8 bases spanning the gap. Per germline, CDR1 SQVTM and CDR2 ANQGSEA. The chain's CDR3 is CSGYFNEQFF. The DNA for the CDR3 is TGCAGCGGCTATTTTAATGAGCAGTTCTTC.

The V and J genes are TRBV7-2 and TRBJ2-3; 7 bases fit TRBD2. Germline loops: CDR1 SGHTA, CDR2 FQGNSA. Trimming at V came to 5 bases and at J to 2 bases, leaving 4 bases not matched to a gene. CDR3 size: 14 residues. This CDR3 reads CASSEAGPTDTQYF. The CDR3 region has the DNA TGTGCCAGCAGCGAAGCGGGACCCACAGATACGCAGTATTTT.

The CDR3 region is CASSLSGTGDGNTIYF. CDR3 in DNA: TGTGCCAGCAGCCTCTCCGGGACAGGGGACGGAAACACCATATATTTT. The chain links TRBV5-5 to TRBJ1-3; TRBD1 matches at 10 bases. The CDR3 runs 16 residues. J lost 4 bases, V lost 4 bases, and 8 bases had no gene match. The germline CDR1 and CDR2 sequences are SGHKS and YYEKEE (reference sequence).

The chain joins TRBV6-1 to TRBJ2-7; possible D gene TRBD2, 6 bases. This CDR3 has 19 amino acids. Germline loops: CDR1 MNHNS, CDR2 SASEGT. V dropped 0 bases and J dropped 5 bases, with 26 bases sitting between them. The CDR3 DNA follows: TGTGCCAGCAGTGAAGCACCAATTATGGAGGGGCTACACGGGAACGAGCAGTACTTC. It specifies CASSEAPIMEGLHGNEQYF.

The chain uses TRBV18 and TRBJ2-5; D gene uncertain. The CDR3 is 14 amino acids. The germline V gene has CDR1 KGHSH and CDR2 LQKENI. Trimming stripped 2 bases from V and 5 bases from J, with 12 bases between. The CDR3 reads CASSPASSWETQYF. In DNA, the CDR3 is TGTGCCAGCTCACCAGCGTCCTCCTGGGAGACCCAGTACTTC.